A selection of T cell receptor beta chains follows, all from one sample in a study of blood T cell repertoires in COVID-19. The data were produced by immunoSEQ multiplex PCR, yet TCRdb's version contains in-frame clones alone and is incomplete. The profile shows under 140,000 clones, about 80% of them singletons. The sequencing input was peripheral blood. The receptors here all came from a woman aged 80 or older with active or convalescent COVID-19. Each CDR3 is given with its conserved first and last residue. The D gene is left open where the match is weak. Clone size is given for some rows only: seen once, a few or many times, or a class if the clone is expanded.

cdr3_length	clone_size	v_call	d_call	j_call	cdr3_aa	cdr3_nt
14	.	TRBV19	TRBD1	TRBJ2-1	CASSIGTGNNEQFF	TGTGCCAGTAGTATTGGGACAGGTAATAATGAGCAGTTCTTC
17	.	TRBV5-1	TRBD1	TRBJ1-2	CASSLGLGTGVTYGYTF	TGCGCCAGCAGCCTTGGCCTCGGGACAGGGGTTACCTATGGCTACACCTTC
15	.	TRBV5-4	TRBD2	TRBJ2-7	CASSLGTSGSYEQYF	TGTGCCAGCAGCTTGGGGACTAGCGGGAGTTACGAGCAGTACTTC
15	once	TRBV30	TRBD1	TRBJ1-1	CAWSVLGTVNTEAFF	TGTGCCTGGAGTGTACTCGGGACAGTGAACACTGAAGCTTTCTTT
19	.	TRBV4-1	TRBD2	TRBJ2-1	CASSQGVAGVFLTYNEQFF	TGCGCCAGCAGCCAAGGTGTAGCGGGAGTATTTCTCACCTACAATGAGCAGTTCTTC
14	.	TRBV19	TRBD1	TRBJ1-2	CASSLDREAHGYTF	TGTGCCAGTAGTTTGGACAGGGAGGCCCATGGCTACACCTTC
16	.	TRBV7-8	TRBD1	TRBJ1-3	CASSLAPDRGFNTIYF	TGTGCCAGCAGCTTAGCGCCGGACAGGGGGTTCAACACCATATATTTT
15	.	TRBV3-1/TRBV3-2	TRBD1	TRBJ1-5	CASSQGRQGSQPQHF	TGTGCCAGCAGCCAGGGGAGACAGGGGAGCCAGCCCCAGCATTTT
14	once	TRBV5-1	TRBD1	TRBJ2-5	CASSLGGRGETQYF	TGCGCCAGCAGCTTGGGAGGCAGGGGGGAGACCCAGTACTTC
15	.	TRBV9	TRBD2	TRBJ2-7	CASSVATSETYEQYF	TGTGCCAGCAGCGTAGCTACTAGCGAAACCTACGAGCAGTACTTC
13	.	TRBV7-3	.	TRBJ1-1	CASSPQKNTEAFF	TGTGCCAGCAGCCCCCAGAAGAACACTGAAGCTTTCTTT
15	few	TRBV5-1	.	TRBJ2-5	CASSLLRVGQETQYF	TGCGCCAGCAGCTTGTTGCGGGTGGGCCAAGAGACCCAGTACTTC
14	.	TRBV19	.	TRBJ2-1	CAAAEVPSYNEQFF	TGTGCCGCTGCGGAAGTCCCGTCCTACAATGAGCAGTTCTTC
13	.	TRBV7-2	.	TRBJ2-5	CASSLVGGGAQYF	TGTGCCAGCAGCTTAGTGGGAGGGGGAGCCCAGTACTTC
16	.	TRBV27	.	TRBJ2-4	CASSASGVIPKNIQYF	TGTGCCAGCAGTGCGTCCGGGGTCATTCCCAAAAACATTCAGTACTTC
16	.	TRBV11-2	TRBD2	TRBJ2-7	CASSLGLAGNSYEQYF	TGTGCCAGCAGCTTAGGGCTAGCGGGGAACTCCTACGAGCAGTACTTC
13	.	TRBV2	TRBD1	TRBJ1-1	CASSEETGGSAFF	TGTGCCAGCAGTGAAGAGACAGGGGGATCAGCTTTCTTT
16	many	TRBV2	TRBD1	TRBJ1-1	CASRVTGGAENTEAFF	TGTGCCAGCAGGGTTACAGGGGGCGCGGAGAACACTGAAGCTTTCTTT
17	few	TRBV5-1	TRBD2	TRBJ2-1	CASSLLAGGPVFGEQFF	TGCGCCAGCAGCTTACTAGCGGGAGGGCCTGTTTTTGGTGAGCAGTTCTTC
12	once	TRBV3-1/TRBV3-2	.	TRBJ1-1	CASSLQGTEAFF	TGTGCCAGCAGCCTACAGGGTACTGAAGCTTTCTTT
16	few	TRBV3-1/TRBV3-2	TRBD1	TRBJ1-2	CASQATGLVANYGYTF	TGTGCCAGTCAGGCGACAGGGTTAGTAGCTAACTATGGCTACACCTTC